This TCR beta chain is from a study of CD8 T cells in Susac syndrome. RNA totalling roughly 0.45 to 1 ug underwent reverse transcription with random hexamers. One entry per CDR3 protein results from TCRdb running MiXCR on the immunoSEQ multiplex PCR reads. The profile shows under 150,000 distinct CDR3 sequences, around 94% of them singletons. TCR beta sequences were obtained from blood CD8+ and CD4+ T cells. Per the germline V gene, CDR1 is SQVTM and CDR2 is ANQGSEA. The CDR3 has 16 amino acids. V dropped 1 base and J dropped 4; count of bases not matched to a gene: 7. The clonotype originates from a human donor in good health. Sequenced input: CD8+ T cells from PBMCs. V usage is TRBV29-1 and J usage is TRBJ2-1; 10 bases match TRBD2. The CDR3 bases are TGCAGCGTTGAAGGGGGGGAAGCGGGAGGGTACAATGAGCAGTTCTTC. Translated: CSVEGGEAGGYNEQFF.